This is a list of T cell receptor beta chains from one sample in a study of T-cell memory formation after mild COVID-19. One entry per CDR3 protein results from TCRdb running MiXCR on the 5' RACE reads. The sample includes 350,000 to 450,000 distinct CDR3 sequences, approximately 25% of them seen just once. The sequencing sample was made of PBMCs or a T cell subset sorted from them (not recorded which). The receptors stem from an adult woman who had mild COVID-19 (a few samples of this study predate the infection). Cell type and time point are not known. The CDR3 runs from the conserved cysteine through the conserved F or W. Each record gives: V gene, D gene, J gene, clone size, CDR3 protein, CDR3 DNA. D genes are given only for firm matches. Part of the rows lack a size; the others show once, few, many or a class for expanded clones.

TRBV6-1	NA	TRBJ1-4	NA	CASSETPGDGDEKLFF	TGTGCCAGCAGTGAGACTCCAGGGGACGGGGATGAAAAACTGTTTTTT
TRBV4-1	NA	TRBJ2-5	NA	CASSQGRLDQETQYF	TGCGCCAGCAGCCAGGGAAGACTGGACCAAGAGACCCAGTACTTC
TRBV19	NA	TRBJ1-5	few	CASSIERGTPNQPQHF	TGTGCCAGTAGTATAGAAAGGGGCACCCCCAATCAGCCCCAGCATTTT
TRBV25-1	TRBD1	TRBJ1-1	NA	CASRTGTDTSEAFF	TGTGCCAGCAGAACCGGGACAGATACTTCTGAAGCTTTCTTT
TRBV9	NA	TRBJ2-1	few	CASSAAGPSYNEQFF	TGTGCCAGCAGCGCCGCGGGGCCTTCCTACAATGAGCAGTTCTTC
TRBV12-3/TRBV12-4	NA	TRBJ1-2	NA	CATQGWGYGYTF	TGTGCCACCCAAGGTTGGGGCTATGGCTACACCTTC
TRBV4-1	NA	TRBJ1-4	few	CASSQVTLGNEKLFF	TGCGCCAGCAGCCAAGTCACCCTTGGGAATGAAAAACTGTTTTTT
TRBV12-3/TRBV12-4	TRBD2	TRBJ2-1	few	CASSPPRVAGGKRDEQFF	TGTGCCAGCAGTCCACCCCGGGTAGCGGGAGGGAAGAGGGATGAGCAGTTCTTC
TRBV27	NA	TRBJ2-1	few	CASRTAQVNEQFF	TGTGCCAGCAGAACCGCACAGGTCAATGAGCAGTTCTTC
TRBV5-1	NA	TRBJ2-3	NA	CASSLADPTDTQYF	TGCGCCAGCAGCTTGGCCGACCCCACGGATACGCAGTATTTT
TRBV12-3/TRBV12-4	NA	TRBJ2-7	few	CASSVHINTYEQYF	TGTGCCAGCAGTGTCCACATTAATACCTACGAGCAGTACTTC
TRBV24-1	TRBD2	TRBJ2-1	NA	CATSEASGTTYNEQFF	TGTGCCACCAGTGAAGCTAGCGGGACGACCTACAATGAGCAGTTCTTC
TRBV15	TRBD1	TRBJ1-2	NA	CATSTAQDRGLGYTF	TGTGCCACCAGCACAGCCCAGGACAGGGGGCTTGGCTACACCTTC
TRBV12-3/TRBV12-4	NA	TRBJ1-4	NA	CASSSLHMREGEKLFF	TGTGCCAGCAGTTCCCTCCACATGAGGGAGGGTGAAAAACTGTTTTTT
TRBV7-8	NA	TRBJ1-1	few	CASSLDRLYEAFF	TGTGCCAGCAGCTTAGACAGGCTCTATGAAGCTTTCTTT
TRBV11-3	NA	TRBJ2-1	few	CPTPLATRGDEQFF	TGTCCCACCCCCCTAGCGACCCGGGGAGATGAGCAGTTCTTC
TRBV12-3/TRBV12-4	TRBD2	TRBJ2-1	few	CASTVGLAALNNEQFF	TGTGCCAGCACAGTGGGACTAGCGGCGCTTAATAATGAGCAGTTCTTC
TRBV3-1	NA	TRBJ1-5	NA	CASSQSRGDGSNQPQHF	TGTGCCAGCAGCCAAAGCCGGGGGGACGGAAGCAATCAGCCCCAGCATTTT
TRBV6-5	TRBD2	TRBJ2-7	few	CASSYSISGAYEQYF	TGTGCCAGCAGTTACTCGATTAGCGGGGCCTACGAGCAGTACTTC
TRBV9	NA	TRBJ2-2	few	CASSVAYGELFF	TGTGCCAGCAGCGTAGCGTACGGGGAGCTGTTTTTT
TRBV12-3/TRBV12-4	TRBD1	TRBJ1-1	NA	CASTLTGGEAFF	TGTGCCAGCACCCTCACAGGGGGGGAAGCTTTCTTT
TRBV5-5	NA	TRBJ2-1	NA	CASSFQGHSYNEQFF	TGTGCCAGCAGCTTTCAGGGTCACTCCTACAATGAGCAGTTCTTC
TRBV15	TRBD1	TRBJ2-5	NA	CATSRDGGTGETQYF	TGTGCCACCAGCAGAGATGGAGGGACAGGGGAGACCCAGTACTTC
TRBV5-6	NA	TRBJ1-2	NA	CASSGRAGAAYGYTF	TGTGCCAGCAGCGGTAGGGCAGGAGCGGCCTATGGCTACACCTTC
TRBV6-5	TRBD1	TRBJ1-6	once	CASSYSGTGYSYNSPLHF	TGTGCCAGCAGTTACTCGGGGACAGGGTACTCCTATAATTCACCCCTCCACTTT
TRBV12-3/TRBV12-4	NA	TRBJ2-7	few	CASPLYEQYF	TGTGCCAGCCCCTTGTACGAGCAGTACTTC
TRBV12-3/TRBV12-4	NA	TRBJ1-1	few	CASRETGVLGAFF	TGTGCCAGCAGGGAAACCGGGGTTTTGGGAGCTTTCTTT
TRBV3-1	NA	TRBJ2-2	NA	CASSSGHANTGELFF	TGTGCCAGCAGCTCCGGACACGCGAACACCGGGGAGCTGTTTTTT
TRBV7-3	NA	TRBJ2-3	NA	CASGARGPMSTDTQYF	TGTGCCAGCGGTGCGAGGGGACCAATGTCCACAGATACGCAGTATTTT
TRBV12-3/TRBV12-4	TRBD2	TRBJ2-2	few	CASSLRAGGLTGELFF	TGTGCCAGCAGTTTGAGAGCGGGAGGGCTAACCGGGGAGCTGTTTTTT
TRBV7-9	NA	TRBJ1-1	NA	CASSLFGGSNTEAFF	TGTGCCAGCAGCTTGTTCGGGGGTTCCAACACTGAAGCTTTCTTT
TRBV6-6	NA	TRBJ1-3	few	CASSSGRSSGNTIYF	TGTGCCAGCAGTTCCGGACGGAGCTCTGGAAACACCATATATTTT
TRBV5-5	NA	TRBJ2-3	few	CASSSGSSTDTQYF	TGTGCCAGCAGCTCGGGGTCGAGCACAGATACGCAGTATTTT
TRBV4-2	NA	TRBJ1-1	NA	CASSQEMFQGLSTEAFF	TGTGCCAGCAGCCAAGAAATGTTCCAGGGATTAAGCACTGAAGCTTTCTTT
TRBV7-3	TRBD2	TRBJ2-1	NA	CASSLNGRDNEQFF	TGTGCCAGCAGCTTAAACGGGAGGGACAATGAGCAGTTCTTC
TRBV2	TRBD1	TRBJ1-5	NA	CASSESRDSTHSNQPQHF	TGTGCCAGCAGTGAGTCCCGGGACAGTACGCATAGCAATCAGCCCCAGCATTTT
TRBV5-5	NA	TRBJ1-5	NA	CASREWPGRSNQPQHF	TGTGCCAGCAGAGAATGGCCGGGACGTAGCAATCAGCCCCAGCATTTT
TRBV7-9	NA	TRBJ1-2	few	CASSLVGSNYTF	TGTGCCAGCAGCTTAGTGGGGAGCAACTACACCTTC
TRBV20-1	NA	TRBJ2-7	NA	CSAIGGSSSYEQYF	TGCAGTGCTATCGGAGGGTCCAGCTCCTACGAGCAGTACTTC
TRBV4-1	TRBD1	TRBJ2-2	once	CASSRLQGNGELFF	TGCGCCAGCAGCCGGTTACAGGGGAACGGGGAGCTGTTTTTT
TRBV6-5	NA	TRBJ1-1	few	CASSRGAEAFF	TGTGCCAGCAGCAGAGGGGCTGAAGCTTTCTTT
TRBV20-1	NA	TRBJ1-5	few	CSAGGGSFNQPQHF	TGCAGTGCTGGGGGGGGGAGCTTCAATCAGCCCCAGCATTTT
TRBV6-2/TRBV6-3	NA	TRBJ2-5	many	CASSPGLETQYF	TGTGCCAGCAGTCCGGGGCTGGAGACCCAGTACTTC
TRBV24-1	NA	TRBJ1-2	NA	CATSDPSVYGYTF	TGTGCCACCAGTGACCCCTCCGTATATGGCTACACCTTC
TRBV11-3	NA	TRBJ2-7	few	CASSLFSGGTYEQYF	TGTGCCAGCAGCTTATTTAGCGGCGGAACCTACGAGCAGTACTTC
TRBV20-1	TRBD1	TRBJ2-3	few	CSARDTGLDRGWGTQYF	TGCAGTGCTAGAGATACCGGGCTCGACAGGGGGTGGGGTACGCAGTATTTT